The next 7 T cell receptor beta chains were all read from a single sample in a study of T cell responses to AZD1222 COVID-19 vaccine. Method: immunoSEQ multiplex PCR; TCRdb's copy keeps in-frame clones and lacks some. The sample comprises about 73,000 clones, 85% to 90% of which are singletons, and 9.3% rests with the top ten. The specimen comprised peripheral blood, sampled 28 days after the second AZD1222 dose. The receptors were sampled from an adult who received the AZD1222 COVID-19 vaccine.

V gene TRBV27 combines with J gene TRBJ2-2; D is unclear. Germline CDR1 and CDR2: MNHEY and SMNVEV (reference sequence). The V end was cut by 2 bases, the J end by 4 bases, with 8 bases between. This CDR3 has 14 residues. CDR3 amino acids: CASSLEMGTGELFF. CDR3 coding DNA: TGTGCCAGCAGTTTAGAGATGGGCACCGGGGAGCTGTTTTTT.

The CDR3 DNA reads as TGTGCCAGCAGCCAAAGTACTGAAGCTTTCTTT. Amino acid sequence: CASSQSTEAFF. The chain recombines TRBV4-2 with TRBJ1-1; D is uncertain. The CDR3 sequence is 11 residues long. Germline assignment: CDR1 LGHNA and CDR2 YNFKEQ. Trimming shortened V by 2 bases and J by 5 bases, and 3 bases separated the two germline ends.

The rearrangement joins TRBV4-2 to TRBJ1-2; the match to TRBD1 covers 11 bases. The germline V gene has CDR1 LGHNA and CDR2 YNFKEQ. J gave up 8 bases and V 4 bases, and 12 bases lay outside the gene matches. The CDR3 is made up of 16 amino acids. The CDR3 DNA follows: TGTGCCAGCAGCCCTCCGGGACAGGGGGTCTATAGCGGCTACACCTTC. This codes for CASSPPGQGVYSGYTF.

Comment on this clone: One junction end disagrees with the germline gene, perhaps due to a read error. CDR3 DNA sequence: TGCGCCAGCAGACTAGGGGACAGGAGACTTAACCTACAAGGGACCCAGTACTTC. It is translated as CASRLGDRRLNLQGTQYF. The J gene is TRBJ2-5, the V gene TRBV5-1, with 8 bases aligning to TRBD1. The germline V gene encodes CDR1 SGHRS and CDR2 YFSETQ. The CDR3 has 18 amino acids.

The rearrangement uses TRBV6-5 and TRBJ2-7; D gene ambiguous. Trimming stripped 5 bases from V and 6 bases from J, with 11 bases between. The germline gives CDR1 MNHEY, CDR2 SVGAGI. The CDR3 contains 12 residues. The CDR3 loop is CASSRAAGEQYF. The CDR3 region has the DNA TGTGCCAGCAGTAGGGCCGCCGGCGAGCAGTACTTC.

The sample holds one count of this clone. The CDR3 is CSVEDWDSGANVLTF. In DNA, the CDR3 is TGCAGCGTTGAAGATTGGGACTCTGGGGCCAACGTCCTGACTTTC. The chain has TRBV29-1 and TRBJ2-6; D ambiguous. CDR1 and CDR2 (germline): SQVTM, ANQGSEA. V was pared by 0 bases and J by 0 bases, with 6 bases between. The CDR3 has 15 amino acids.

This chain links TRBV12-3 or TRBV12-4 with TRBJ2-7, with D maybe TRBD2 (5 bases). V lost 2 bases and J 5 bases, leaving 10 bases between the germline ends. This CDR3 has 13 amino acids. The CDR3 is CASSLRRSDEQYF. The CDR3 DNA reads TGTGCCAGCAGTTTACGCCGTAGCGACGAGCAGTACTTC.